This record concerns one T cell receptor beta chain sequence. Antigen specificity is unknown. The data belong to a study of blood T cells in healthy people across ages. The authors ran a second PCR of about 6 to 11 cycles using a sample-barcoded 5' primer and a J-beta primer mix. TCRdb ran MiXCR on the 5' RACE reads and lists one entry per CDR3 protein. The data contain 910,000 or so distinct CDR3 sequences, roughly 51% of them singletons. The CDR3 sequence is 16 residues long. V lost 1 base and J lost 6, with 13 bases in between. Germline V gives CDR1 SGHTA, CDR2 FQGNSA. General study findings and limits: In long-lived donors, naive CD4+ cell counts and diversity exceeded those of aged donors. Because donor CMV status was unknown, expanded clonotype changes were possibly confounded. Estimates of total diversity, which came from one million sequenced T cells, were considered to be underestimates.

The sample providers were healthy Caucasian people from Russia, aged roughly 6 to 100. Sequenced sample: blood. This rearrangement joins TRBV7-2 to TRBJ1-6; D remains unclear. This receptor was taken from a woman aged 55-70 years in good health. The CDR3 reads CASSLGSWAGNSPLHF. In DNA form, the CDR3 reads TGTGCCAGCAGCTTAGGATCCTGGGCGGGTAATTCACCCCTCCACTTT. The full variable domain, rest sourced from reference TRBV7-2 and TRBJ1-6, is GAGVSQSPSNKVTEKGKDVELRCDPISGHTALYWYRQSLGQGLEFLIYFQGNSAPDKSGLPSDRFSAERTGGSVSTLTIQRTQQEDSAVYLCASSLGSWAGNSPLHFGNGTRLTVT.